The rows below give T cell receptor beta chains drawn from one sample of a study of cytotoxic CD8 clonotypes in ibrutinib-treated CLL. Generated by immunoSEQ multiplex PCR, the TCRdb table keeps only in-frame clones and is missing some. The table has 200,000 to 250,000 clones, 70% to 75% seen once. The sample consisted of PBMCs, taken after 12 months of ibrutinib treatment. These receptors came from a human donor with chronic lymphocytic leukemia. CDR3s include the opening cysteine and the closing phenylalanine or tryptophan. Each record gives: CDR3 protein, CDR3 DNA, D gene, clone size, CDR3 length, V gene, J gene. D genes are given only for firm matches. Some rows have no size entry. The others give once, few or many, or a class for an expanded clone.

cdr3_aa: CAISAPTAGGYEQYF
cdr3_nt: TGTGCCATCAGTGCCCCAACCGCAGGGGGCTACGAGCAGTACTTC
d_call: TRBD1
clone_size: once
cdr3_length: 15
v_call: TRBV10-3
j_call: TRBJ2-7

cdr3_aa: CASSLSGELFF
cdr3_nt: TGTGCCAGCAGTTTATCTGGGGAGCTGTTTTTT
d_call: .
clone_size: .
cdr3_length: 11
v_call: TRBV28
j_call: TRBJ2-2

cdr3_aa: CASSQDRGMKGEQFF
cdr3_nt: TGTGCCAGCAGTCAGGACAGGGGGATGAAGGGTGAGCAGTTCTTC
d_call: TRBD1
clone_size: .
cdr3_length: 15
v_call: TRBV2
j_call: TRBJ2-1

cdr3_aa: CASSLDGTTTGELFF
cdr3_nt: TGTGCCAGCAGCTTGGATGGGACTACCACCGGGGAGCTGTTTTTT
d_call: TRBD2
clone_size: .
cdr3_length: 15
v_call: TRBV5-4
j_call: TRBJ2-2

cdr3_aa: CASSLGRGELTLNTQYF
cdr3_nt: TGTGCCAGCAGTTTAGGCAGGGGGGAGTTAACATTAAATACGCAGTATTTT
d_call: .
clone_size: .
cdr3_length: 17
v_call: TRBV28
j_call: TRBJ2-3

cdr3_aa: CASSSTQATQYF
cdr3_nt: TGTGCCAGCAGCTCAACTCAGGCGACCCAGTACTTC
d_call: .
clone_size: .
cdr3_length: 12
v_call: TRBV7-9
j_call: TRBJ2-5

cdr3_aa: CASSAIGQVTYGYTF
cdr3_nt: TGTGCCAGCAGTGCCATCGGACAGGTGACATATGGCTACACCTTC
d_call: TRBD1
clone_size: .
cdr3_length: 15
v_call: TRBV9
j_call: TRBJ1-2

cdr3_aa: CAWNLGDTSNQPQHF
cdr3_nt: TGTGCCTGGAACTTGGGCGATACTAGCAATCAGCCCCAGCATTTT
d_call: .
clone_size: .
cdr3_length: 15
v_call: TRBV30
j_call: TRBJ1-5

cdr3_aa: CASSFDGGRRTPLHF
cdr3_nt: TGTGCCAGCAGCTTCGACGGCGGTCGAAGAACACCCCTCCACTTT
d_call: .
clone_size: .
cdr3_length: 15
v_call: TRBV7-9
j_call: TRBJ1-6

cdr3_aa: CASSLRAQGVANEKLFF
cdr3_nt: TGTGCCAGCAGCTTACGTGCCCAGGGAGTCGCTAATGAAAAACTGTTTTTT
d_call: .
clone_size: .
cdr3_length: 17
v_call: TRBV7-8
j_call: TRBJ1-4

cdr3_aa: CASSGPFSYEQYF
cdr3_nt: TGTGCCAGCAGTGGTCCCTTCTCCTACGAGCAGTACTTC
d_call: .
clone_size: many
cdr3_length: 13
v_call: TRBV2
j_call: TRBJ2-7

cdr3_aa: CASRQQGKSNQPQHF
cdr3_nt: TGTGCCAGCAGGCAACAGGGAAAGAGCAATCAGCCCCAGCATTTT
d_call: .
clone_size: .
cdr3_length: 15
v_call: TRBV27
j_call: TRBJ1-5

cdr3_aa: CASSLEVFNQPQHF
cdr3_nt: TGTGCCAGCAGCTTAGAGGTTTTCAATCAGCCCCAGCATTTT
d_call: .
clone_size: .
cdr3_length: 14
v_call: TRBV7-2
j_call: TRBJ1-5

cdr3_aa: CASSSWPLAGVGGELFF
cdr3_nt: TGTGCCAGCAGCTCCTGGCCTCTAGCGGGGGTTGGCGGGGAGCTGTTTTTT
d_call: TRBD2
clone_size: .
cdr3_length: 17
v_call: TRBV5-4
j_call: TRBJ2-2

cdr3_aa: CASSRTGTVQETQYF
cdr3_nt: TGTGCCAGTAGTCGCACCGGGACTGTTCAAGAGACCCAGTACTTC
d_call: .
clone_size: few
cdr3_length: 15
v_call: TRBV19
j_call: TRBJ2-5

cdr3_aa: CASSRVGSSETQYF
cdr3_nt: TGTGCCAGCAGCCGGGTGGGGTCTTCAGAGACCCAGTACTTC
d_call: .
clone_size: .
cdr3_length: 14
v_call: TRBV7-8
j_call: TRBJ2-5

cdr3_aa: CASSPPPQPQHF
cdr3_nt: TGTGCCAGCTCACCACCGCCTCAGCCCCAGCATTTT
d_call: .
clone_size: .
cdr3_length: 12
v_call: TRBV18
j_call: TRBJ1-5

cdr3_aa: CASSRGHSYEQYF
cdr3_nt: TGTGCCAGCTCACGTGGCCACTCCTACGAGCAGTACTTC
d_call: .
clone_size: few
cdr3_length: 13
v_call: TRBV18
j_call: TRBJ2-7

cdr3_aa: CATSRDLNSFYEQYF
cdr3_nt: TGTGCCACCAGCAGAGATCTAAACAGTTTTTACGAGCAGTACTTC
d_call: .
clone_size: .
cdr3_length: 15
v_call: TRBV15
j_call: TRBJ2-7

cdr3_aa: CAWSLAILSGYTF
cdr3_nt: TGTGCCTGGAGTCTCGCCATCTTGAGTGGCTACACCTTC
d_call: .
clone_size: .
cdr3_length: 13
v_call: TRBV30
j_call: TRBJ1-2

cdr3_aa: CASSQNFGQNYGYTF
cdr3_nt: TGCGCCAGCAGCCAAAATTTTGGACAGAACTATGGCTACACCTTC
d_call: .
clone_size: .
cdr3_length: 15
v_call: TRBV4-1
j_call: TRBJ1-2

cdr3_aa: CASSPDWSGGYGYTF
cdr3_nt: TGTGCCAGCTCACCAGATTGGTCGGGAGGCTATGGCTACACCTTC
d_call: .
clone_size: .
cdr3_length: 15
v_call: TRBV18
j_call: TRBJ1-2

cdr3_aa: CASSVMDTEAFF
cdr3_nt: TGTGCCAGCAGCGTTATGGACACTGAAGCTTTCTTT
d_call: .
clone_size: .
cdr3_length: 12
v_call: TRBV7-9
j_call: TRBJ1-1

cdr3_aa: CASSLVGGGSADTQYF
cdr3_nt: TGTGCCAGCAGCTTAGTGGGGGGAGGATCAGCCGATACGCAGTATTTT
d_call: .
clone_size: once
cdr3_length: 16
v_call: TRBV7-8
j_call: TRBJ2-3

cdr3_aa: CASSLSSAYTGELFF
cdr3_nt: TGTGCCAGCAGCTTGTCCAGCGCCTACACCGGGGAGCTGTTTTTT
d_call: .
clone_size: .
cdr3_length: 15
v_call: TRBV5-6
j_call: TRBJ2-2

cdr3_aa: CASRNGRNYTF
cdr3_nt: TGTGCCAGCAGGAACGGGCGGAACTACACCTTC
d_call: .
clone_size: .
cdr3_length: 11
v_call: TRBV2
j_call: TRBJ1-2

cdr3_aa: CSVMRPPETQYF
cdr3_nt: TGCAGCGTTATGAGACCCCCTGAGACCCAGTACTTC
d_call: .
clone_size: .
cdr3_length: 12
v_call: TRBV29-1
j_call: TRBJ2-5

cdr3_aa: CASSIGWDTQYF
cdr3_nt: TGTGCCAGTAGTATAGGATGGGATACGCAGTATTTT
d_call: .
clone_size: large
cdr3_length: 12
v_call: TRBV19
j_call: TRBJ2-3

cdr3_aa: CASSYRSTDYEQYF
cdr3_nt: TGTGCCAGCAGTTACAGGTCTACGGACTACGAGCAGTACTTC
d_call: .
clone_size: .
cdr3_length: 14
v_call: TRBV6-5
j_call: TRBJ2-7

cdr3_aa: CASSGGTGTEQYF
cdr3_nt: TGTGCCAGCAGCGGGGGGACAGGGACCGAGCAGTACTTC
d_call: TRBD1
clone_size: .
cdr3_length: 13
v_call: TRBV11-1
j_call: TRBJ2-7

cdr3_aa: CASSSQGTVLNTEAFF
cdr3_nt: TGTGCCAGCAGTTCGCAGGGGACAGTTCTAAACACTGAAGCTTTCTTT
d_call: TRBD1
clone_size: once
cdr3_length: 16
v_call: TRBV27
j_call: TRBJ1-1

cdr3_aa: CASRYGRSSGLQQYF
cdr3_nt: TGTGCCAGCAGGTACGGCAGGTCGTCTGGGTTGCAGCAGTACTTC
d_call: .
clone_size: .
cdr3_length: 15
v_call: TRBV27
j_call: TRBJ2-7

cdr3_aa: CASSLVLDSGYTF
cdr3_nt: TGTGCCAGCAGCTTAGTGTTGGACAGTGGCTACACCTTC
d_call: .
clone_size: .
cdr3_length: 13
v_call: TRBV7-8
j_call: TRBJ1-2

cdr3_aa: CASSQAGGGYTF
cdr3_nt: TGTGCCAGCAGCCAAGCAGGGGGCGGCTACACCTTC
d_call: TRBD1
clone_size: .
cdr3_length: 12
v_call: TRBV4-2
j_call: TRBJ1-2

cdr3_aa: CASSLSWAGYNEQFF
cdr3_nt: TGTGCCAGCAGCTTAAGTTGGGCAGGGTACAATGAGCAGTTCTTC
d_call: .
clone_size: .
cdr3_length: 15
v_call: TRBV7-8
j_call: TRBJ2-1

cdr3_aa: CASSLTSGRANEQFF
cdr3_nt: TGTGCCAGCAGTTTGACTAGCGGGAGAGCCAATGAGCAGTTCTTC
d_call: TRBD2
clone_size: .
cdr3_length: 15
v_call: TRBV6-5
j_call: TRBJ2-1

cdr3_aa: CASSRTGWSEKLFF
cdr3_nt: TGTGCCAGCAGCCGGACAGGGTGGAGTGAAAAACTGTTTTTT
d_call: TRBD1
clone_size: .
cdr3_length: 14
v_call: TRBV27
j_call: TRBJ1-4

cdr3_aa: CASNRHYSNQPQHF
cdr3_nt: TGTGCCAGCAATAGGCACTATAGCAATCAGCCCCAGCATTTT
d_call: .
clone_size: .
cdr3_length: 14
v_call: TRBV6-1
j_call: TRBJ1-5

cdr3_aa: CASSPSWGGAQYF
cdr3_nt: TGTGCCAGCAGCCCCTCGTGGGGGGGAGCGCAGTATTTT
d_call: TRBD2
clone_size: .
cdr3_length: 13
v_call: TRBV6-5
j_call: TRBJ2-3

cdr3_aa: CASSQSLRQSFYGYTF
cdr3_nt: TGCGCCAGCAGCCAATCGCTTCGACAGTCCTTCTATGGCTACACCTTC
d_call: .
clone_size: few
cdr3_length: 16
v_call: TRBV4-3
j_call: TRBJ1-2

cdr3_aa: CSVIEGAGETQYF
cdr3_nt: TGCAGCGTAATCGAGGGGGCCGGAGAGACCCAGTACTTC
d_call: TRBD1
clone_size: .
cdr3_length: 13
v_call: TRBV29-1
j_call: TRBJ2-5